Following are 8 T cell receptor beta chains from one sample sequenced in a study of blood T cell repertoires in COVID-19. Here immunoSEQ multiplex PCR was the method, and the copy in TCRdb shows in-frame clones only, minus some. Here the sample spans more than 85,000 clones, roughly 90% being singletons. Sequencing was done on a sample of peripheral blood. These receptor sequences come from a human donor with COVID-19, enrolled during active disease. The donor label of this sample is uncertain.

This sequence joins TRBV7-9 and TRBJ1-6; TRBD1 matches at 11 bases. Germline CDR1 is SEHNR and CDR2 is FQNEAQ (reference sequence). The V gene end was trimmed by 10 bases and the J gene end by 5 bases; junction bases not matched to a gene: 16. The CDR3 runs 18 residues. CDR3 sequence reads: CAITRGTGGRDNNSPLHF. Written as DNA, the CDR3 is TGTGCCATCACTCGAGGGACAGGGGGACGAGATAATAATTCACCCCTCCACTTT.

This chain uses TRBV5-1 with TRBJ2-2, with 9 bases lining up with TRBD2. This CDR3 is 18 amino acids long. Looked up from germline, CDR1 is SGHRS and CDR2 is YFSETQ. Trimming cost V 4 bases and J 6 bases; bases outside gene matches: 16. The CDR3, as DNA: TGCGCCAGCAGCCTTGAGAGGGCTAGCGGGACGGGATCCGGGGAGCTGTTTTTT. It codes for CASSLERASGTGSGELFF. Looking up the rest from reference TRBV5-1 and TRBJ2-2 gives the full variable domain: KAGVTQTPRYLIKTRGQQVTLSCSPISGHRSVSWYQQTPGQGLQFLFEYFSETQRNKGNFPGRFSGRQFSNSRSEMNVSTLELGDSALYLCASSLERASGTGSGELFFGEGSRLTVL.

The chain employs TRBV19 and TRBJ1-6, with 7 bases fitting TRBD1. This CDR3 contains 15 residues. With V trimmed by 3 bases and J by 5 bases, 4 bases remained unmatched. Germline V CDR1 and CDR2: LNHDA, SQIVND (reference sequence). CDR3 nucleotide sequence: TGTGCCAGTAGTATCGGGACAGAAGATAATTCACCCCTCCACTTT. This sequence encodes CASSIGTEDNSPLHF.

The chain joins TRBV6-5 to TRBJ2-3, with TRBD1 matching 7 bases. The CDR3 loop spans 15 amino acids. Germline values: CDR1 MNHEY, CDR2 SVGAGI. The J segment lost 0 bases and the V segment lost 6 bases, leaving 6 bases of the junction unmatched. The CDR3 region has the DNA TGTGCCAGCAGAGGACAGGCCCTTAGCACAGATACGCAGTATTTT. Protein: CASRGQALSTDTQYF.

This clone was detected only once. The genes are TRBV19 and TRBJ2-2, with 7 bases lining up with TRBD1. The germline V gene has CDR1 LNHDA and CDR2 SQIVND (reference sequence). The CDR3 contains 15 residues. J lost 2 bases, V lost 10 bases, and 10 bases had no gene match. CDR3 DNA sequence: TGTGCCACCAGCTATAGGGGGCCTAACACCGGGGAGCTGTTTTTT. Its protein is CATSYRGPNTGELFF.

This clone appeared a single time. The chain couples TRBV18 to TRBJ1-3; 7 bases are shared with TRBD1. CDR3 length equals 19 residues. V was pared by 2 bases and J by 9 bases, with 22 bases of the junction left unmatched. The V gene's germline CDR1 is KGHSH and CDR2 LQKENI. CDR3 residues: CASSPYRGTASNRGGTIYF. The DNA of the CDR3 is TGTGCCAGCTCACCATACCGGGGGACAGCGTCTAATCGTGGCGGCACCATATATTTT.

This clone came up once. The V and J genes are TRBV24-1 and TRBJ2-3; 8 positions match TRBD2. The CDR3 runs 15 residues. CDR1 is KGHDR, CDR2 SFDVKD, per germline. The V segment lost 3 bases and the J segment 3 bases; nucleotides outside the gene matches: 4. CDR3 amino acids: CATSDAGGTTDTQYF. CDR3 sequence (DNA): TGTGCCACCAGTGATGCGGGGGGAACAACAGATACGCAGTATTTT.

The CDR3 sequence is CASSPTSGGYNEQFF. The CDR3 nucleotides read TGTGCCAGCAGCCCCACTAGCGGGGGTTACAATGAGCAGTTCTTC. The chain recombines TRBV11-1 with TRBJ2-1; TRBD2 matches at 11 bases. CDR1 and CDR2 from the germline V gene are SGHAT and FQDESV (reference sequence). This CDR3 region has 15 residues. Trimming at V came to 5 bases and at J to 4 bases, leaving 4 bases not matched to a gene.